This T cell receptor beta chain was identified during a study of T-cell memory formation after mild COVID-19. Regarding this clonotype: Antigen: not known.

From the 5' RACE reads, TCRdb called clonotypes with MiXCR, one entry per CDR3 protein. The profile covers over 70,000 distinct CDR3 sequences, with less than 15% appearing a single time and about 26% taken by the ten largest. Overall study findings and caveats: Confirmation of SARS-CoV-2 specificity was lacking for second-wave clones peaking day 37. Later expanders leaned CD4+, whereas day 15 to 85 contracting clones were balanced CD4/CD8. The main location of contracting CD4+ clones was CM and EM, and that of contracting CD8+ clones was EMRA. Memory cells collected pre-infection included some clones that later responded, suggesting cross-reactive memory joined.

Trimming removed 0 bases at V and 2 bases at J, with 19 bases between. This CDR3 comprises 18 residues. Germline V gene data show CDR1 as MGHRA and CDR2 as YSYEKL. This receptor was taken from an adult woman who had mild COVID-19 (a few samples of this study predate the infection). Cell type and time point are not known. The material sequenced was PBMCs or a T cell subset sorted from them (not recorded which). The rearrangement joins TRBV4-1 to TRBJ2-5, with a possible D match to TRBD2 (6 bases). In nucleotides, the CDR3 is TGCGCCAGCAGCCAAGAGGGGGGAATATTGGGTGGGCAAGAGACCCAGTACTTC. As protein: CASSQEGGILGGQETQYF.